This entry features one T cell receptor (beta chain) sequence. No antigen is known for it. No base quality information exists; no much larger clone differs at one position. These data are taken from a study of blood T cell repertoires in COVID-19 (dated by TCRdb to 2018 to 2020). General notes on the study: Collaborator samples came from the United States, Italy and Spain and covered acute and convalescent phases of COVID-19. The material from the prospective study consisted of cDNA or gDNA derived from T cells, B-cell-depleted T cells, or PBMCs. Deeply sampled blood TCRbeta repertoires from subjects exposed to, actively infected with, or recovered from COVID-19 were included in the dataset. The repertoires were made available in a free public database intended to serve as a resource for research on the immune response to SARS-CoV-2. The samples were drawn from two sources: the first 160 participants of the ongoing ImmuneRACE study, and fewer than 1,500 subjects contributed by 6 global collaborators. Sample metadata almost always included a de-identified subject ID, COVID-19 status, age in years and sex. Where available, HLA class I and class II types were obtained from metadata supplied by the sample provider rather than from assay-based typing. The full study reports these points: How much clinical and demographic metadata was included differed by source and by participant, and the metadata was provided uncurated.

Participants in the prospective study were aged roughly 18 to 95 years, lived in 20 to 30 United States geographic areas, and enrolled through a virtual design. To assign participants to cohorts, the prospective study relied on clinical history that participants themselves reported in a screening survey and a study questionnaire. Mobile phlebotomists in the prospective study collected whole blood, serum and a nasopharyngeal or oropharyngeal swab from every participant. Prospective study participants could optionally give additional blood draws and questionnaires over an approximately two-month period. Before DNA extraction, blood samples from the prospective study were shipped at room temperature or frozen. The immunoSEQ Assay, a bias-controlled multiplex PCR, was used to amplify TCRbeta CDR3 regions from genomic DNA. Per the original workflow: Nucleated cell counts per sample were estimated from amplification of reference gene primers within the assay. Sequence reads were collapsed and filtered to measure the absolute abundance of every unique TCRbeta CDR3 rearrangement. For each sample, productive Simpson clonality was calculated as the square root of Simpson's diversity index over productive rearrangements. TCRdb stores this immuneACCESS table with in-frame sequences only. Part of the clones is absent; in the studies checked, under half of the shortfall reflects unresolved V genes, and no reason is known for the rest. V, J and clone size were drawn from that table, and D and trimming were deduced from the DNA. The sample table contains roughly 240,000 clones; only one count was recorded for around 90% of them. Just over 2.5% of the sample goes to the ten largest clones.

The V end loses 0 bases and the J end loses 2 bases, and a stretch of 7 bases separates them. Including the terminal cysteine and phenylalanine, the CDR3 comprises 13 residues. The retained sequence is limited to the CDR3, 39 bases, with the frame set at the first base. For CDR1 and CDR2, the germline V gene (reference sequence) lists GTSNPN and SVGIG. The TCR was taken from a woman aged 25-40 years with acute COVID-19. Here the chain combines TRBV30 and TRBJ2-5; the D segment cannot be called with confidence. Sequenced input: PBMCs or T cells enriched from blood (not recorded which). The CDR3 has the sequence CAWSVQEQETQYF. The nucleotide sequence reads TGTGCCTGGAGTGTACAAGAACAAGAGACCCAGTACTTC.